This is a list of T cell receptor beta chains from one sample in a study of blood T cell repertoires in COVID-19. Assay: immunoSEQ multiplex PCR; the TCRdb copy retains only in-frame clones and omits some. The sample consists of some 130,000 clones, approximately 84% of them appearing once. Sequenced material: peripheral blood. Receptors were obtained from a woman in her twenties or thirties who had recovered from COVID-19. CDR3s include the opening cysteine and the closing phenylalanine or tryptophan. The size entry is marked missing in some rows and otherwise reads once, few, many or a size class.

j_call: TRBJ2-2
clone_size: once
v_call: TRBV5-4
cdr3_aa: CASSEGTGNTGELFF

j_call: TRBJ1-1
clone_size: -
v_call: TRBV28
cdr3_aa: CASRVRRETEAFF

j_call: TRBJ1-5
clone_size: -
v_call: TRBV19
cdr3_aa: CASSIEGGQPQHF

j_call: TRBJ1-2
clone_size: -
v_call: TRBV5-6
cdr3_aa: CASSPSGGTNYGYTF

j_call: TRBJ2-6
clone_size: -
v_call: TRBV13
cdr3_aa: CASSLRTGTANVLTF

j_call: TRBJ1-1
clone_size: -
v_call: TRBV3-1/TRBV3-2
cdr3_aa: CASSQAAGNTEAFF

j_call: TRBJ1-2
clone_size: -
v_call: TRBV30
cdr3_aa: CAWSASPGGGYTF

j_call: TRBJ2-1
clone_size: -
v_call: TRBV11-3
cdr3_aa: CASSLVSGSLGEQFF

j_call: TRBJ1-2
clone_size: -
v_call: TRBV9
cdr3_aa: CASSAPGRSGYTF

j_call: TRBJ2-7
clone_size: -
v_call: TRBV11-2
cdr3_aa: CASSSPQQGRLQYF

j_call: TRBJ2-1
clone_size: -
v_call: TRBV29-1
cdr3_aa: CSVEDLRGDREQFF

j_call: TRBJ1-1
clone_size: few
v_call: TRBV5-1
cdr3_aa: CASSAQTGGTEAFF

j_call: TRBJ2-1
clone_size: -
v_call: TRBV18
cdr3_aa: CASSPPALAGGSEQFF

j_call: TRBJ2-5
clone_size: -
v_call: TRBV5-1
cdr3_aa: CASSLQGEETQYF

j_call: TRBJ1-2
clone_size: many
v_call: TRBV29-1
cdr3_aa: CSVEEYSGGRGYTF

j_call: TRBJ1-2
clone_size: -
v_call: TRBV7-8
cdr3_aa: CASSLEQGFAYGYTF

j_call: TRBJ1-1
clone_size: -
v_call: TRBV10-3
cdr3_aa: CAISVQGANTEAFF

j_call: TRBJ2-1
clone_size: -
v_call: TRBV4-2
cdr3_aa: CASSQDWTSGYNEQFF

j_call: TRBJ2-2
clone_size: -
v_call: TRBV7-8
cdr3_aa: CASSPNRRPAGALNIWEDTGELFF

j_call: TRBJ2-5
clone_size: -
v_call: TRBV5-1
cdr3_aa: CASSLQGGVETQYF

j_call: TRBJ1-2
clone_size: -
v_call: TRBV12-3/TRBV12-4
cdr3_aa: CASSFLTGYGYTF

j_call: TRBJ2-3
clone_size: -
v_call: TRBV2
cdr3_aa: CASLAGETDTQYF